This T cell receptor beta chain was sequenced in a study of shared clonotypes between healthy human individuals. Study in general: Each donor's CD8 memory used one plate, CD8 naive two, each CD4 subset three.

Cells designated naive CD8 were CD45RO-negative and were positively selected for CCR7, with terminally differentiated effector memory CD45RA+ cells excluded. This CDR3 is built from 16 residues. Trimming pared 2 bases from V and 2 bases from J, leaving 15 bases between. Germline CDR1 is MNHEY and CDR2 is SVGAGI. Clones were read by immunoSEQ multiplex PCR, and TCRdb kept only the in-frame ones, dropping some. This sample carries 760,000 or so clones, around 96% of them seen once, and the ten largest clones take over 0.2%. Input material: naive CD8+ T cells sorted from blood. V gene TRBV6-5 combines with J gene TRBJ2-5; the D gene is possibly TRBD1 (6 bases). The sequence derives from a man aged 25-45 years in good health. CDR3 DNA: TGTGCCAGCAGTTACGTTGAGGGGGAAGGTCAAGAGACCCAGTACTTC. Amino acid sequence: CASSYVEGEGQETQYF.